A selection of T cell receptor beta chains follows, all from one sample in a study of T cells in localized non-small cell lung cancer. Measured with immunoSEQ multiplex PCR; TCRdb has only the in-frame clones, and not every one. The table records 53,000 or so clones, around four fifths of them present only once. The source was peripheral blood mononuclear cells, collected before any cancer treatment. Receptors originate from a man aged 40-75 years with stage III lung adenocarcinoma. CDR3s include the opening cysteine and the closing phenylalanine or tryptophan. D genes are given only for firm matches. Only some rows state a clone size, as once, few, many or a class for expanded clones.

cdr3_nt cdr3_aa v_call d_call clone_size j_call
TGTGCCAGCAGCTTGCAGATAGGGGATTCACCCCTCCACTTT CASSLQIGDSPLHF TRBV7-2 NA NA TRBJ1-6
TGCAGCTCAGGGAAGGACAACTATGGCTACACCTTC CSSGKDNYGYTF TRBV29-1 NA NA TRBJ1-2
TGTGCCAGCACCCTAGGGGGACAGGGGAATCAGCCCCAGCATTTT CASTLGGQGNQPQHF TRBV6-6 TRBD1 NA TRBJ1-5
TGTGCCAGCATGAAGCAGTCCTCTGGAAACACCATATATTTT CASMKQSSGNTIYF TRBV5-6 NA NA TRBJ1-3
TGTGCCAGCAGCGTAATAGCGGGAGACAATGAGCAGTTCTTC CASSVIAGDNEQFF TRBV9 TRBD2 NA TRBJ2-1
TGTGCCACTCAGACAGGGAACACCGGGGAGCTGTTTTTT CATQTGNTGELFF TRBV10-3 NA NA TRBJ2-2
TGTGCCAGTAGTATCCAACAGGGAGGTCAGCCCCAGCATTTT CASSIQQGGQPQHF TRBV19 NA NA TRBJ1-5
TGTGCCAGCAGTTTAGGGGGAAAGAGAAATGGCTACACCTTC CASSLGGKRNGYTF TRBV27 NA NA TRBJ1-2
TGTGCCAGCAGCCCTCTAGCGGGGGCCTTTAAAGATGAGCAGTTCTTC CASSPLAGAFKDEQFF TRBV7-3 TRBD2 NA TRBJ2-1
TGTGCCAGCACCACTACGGGGAAGTTGAACACTGAAGCTTTCTTT CASTTTGKLNTEAFF TRBV6-5 NA NA TRBJ1-1
TGTGCCAGCAGTCCGAGTCTGGCTGAAGCTTTCTTT CASSPSLAEAFF TRBV6-6 NA NA TRBJ1-1
TGCAGCGTTGATGGGGGCCCAGGGCCTCGGGCAAACACCGGGGAGCTGTTTTTT CSVDGGPGPRANTGELFF TRBV29-1 NA few TRBJ2-2
TGTGCCAGCAGCGCCGGGACAGGGGGCTACGAGCAGTACTTC CASSAGTGGYEQYF TRBV11-2 TRBD1 NA TRBJ2-7
TGTGCCAGTACCCCGGGTGGGCTAGTCAATGAGCAGTTCTTC CASTPGGLVNEQFF TRBV19 NA NA TRBJ2-1
TGTGCCAGCAGCCAAGATCGGGGGAGGGGTGGATATGGCTACACCTTC CASSQDRGRGGYGYTF TRBV4-2 NA NA TRBJ1-2
TGTGCCAGTACCCAATCCGGTGGCTACACCTTC CASTQSGGYTF TRBV19 NA NA TRBJ1-2
TGCGCCAGCAGCCCAGGCCCCGGCAGGACAGATGGCTACACCTTC CASSPGPGRTDGYTF TRBV5-1 NA NA TRBJ1-2
TGTGCCAGCAGCTTCTCACTATACAATGAGCAGTTCTTC CASSFSLYNEQFF TRBV7-9 NA NA TRBJ2-1
TGTGCCAGCAGCTCCATAAACTCAGGGGAGACCCAGTACTTC CASSSINSGETQYF TRBV7-7 NA NA TRBJ2-5
TGTGCCAGCAGCTTGGGGGACCAAAGCTCCTACGAGCAGTACTTC CASSLGDQSSYEQYF TRBV7-2 NA NA TRBJ2-7
TGCGCCAGCAGTCCCGGGACTATTCTGGGAGAAACCCAGTACTTC CASSPGTILGETQYF TRBV5-1 TRBD2 NA TRBJ2-5
TGTGCCAGCAGCTTGGGATTTGCGGGGCAAGAGACCCAGTACTTC CASSLGFAGQETQYF TRBV5-6 NA NA TRBJ2-5
TGCAGCGACCTGACAGGAGACGAGACCCAGTACTTC CSDLTGDETQYF TRBV29-1 NA once TRBJ2-5
TGTGCCAGCAGCAGGCAGGGGGACACCGGGGAGCTGTTTTTT CASSRQGDTGELFF TRBV6-5 TRBD1 NA TRBJ2-2
TGTGCCAGCAGTCCCGGGGGGATTGAAAACACCATATATTTT CASSPGGIENTIYF TRBV6-5 NA NA TRBJ1-3
TGTGCCATCAGAGGACTAGCGGGAGACCTACTAAACACAGATACGCAGTATTTT CAIRGLAGDLLNTDTQYF TRBV10-3 TRBD2 NA TRBJ2-3
TGCGCCAGCAGCTTAAGGCCGTCAACCTACGAGCAGTACTTC CASSLRPSTYEQYF TRBV5-1 NA NA TRBJ2-7
TGTGCCAGCAGCTCCGACTGGGATCAGCCCCAGCATTTT CASSSDWDQPQHF TRBV7-2 NA NA TRBJ1-5